The clone carrying this TCR beta chain was detected once. The data originate from a study of OX40 agonist ivuxolimab in advanced cancers. Looking at the study overall: Partial responses were seen in three patients, one with hepatocellular carcinoma and two with cutaneous melanoma.

Measured with immunoSEQ multiplex PCR; TCRdb has only the in-frame clones, and not every one. The repertoire holds 100,000 to 110,000 clones, with roughly 90% as singletons. Germline V gene data show CDR1 as SEHNR and CDR2 as FQNEAQ (reference sequence). The CDR3 is 10 residues long. Trimming pared 5 bases from V and 3 bases from J, leaving 0 bases between. The chain links TRBV7-9 to TRBJ2-3; no reliable D call. This clonotype was sampled from an adult with an advanced solid tumor such as melanoma, head and neck, liver or kidney cancer. Source: CD4+ or CD8+ T cells sorted from blood, taken in a trial of the OX40 agonist ivuxolimab. This CDR3 reads CASSTDTQYF. In DNA form, the CDR3 reads TGTGCCAGCAGCACAGATACGCAGTATTTT.